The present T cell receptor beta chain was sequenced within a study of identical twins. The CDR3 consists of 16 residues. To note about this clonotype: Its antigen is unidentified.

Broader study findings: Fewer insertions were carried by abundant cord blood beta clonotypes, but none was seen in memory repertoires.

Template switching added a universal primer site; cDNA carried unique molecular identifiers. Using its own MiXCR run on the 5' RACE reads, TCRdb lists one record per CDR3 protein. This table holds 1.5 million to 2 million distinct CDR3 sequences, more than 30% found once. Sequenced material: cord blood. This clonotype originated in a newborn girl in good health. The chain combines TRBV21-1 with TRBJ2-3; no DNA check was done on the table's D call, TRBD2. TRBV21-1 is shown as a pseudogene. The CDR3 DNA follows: TGTGCCAGCAGCAAAGCGCTGCGACTAGCTGCCCATACGCAGTATTTT. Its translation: CASSKALRLAAHTQYF.